This T cell receptor beta chain was recovered during a study of shared clonotypes between healthy human individuals. As to this clone: Its antigen is still unknown.

The method was immunoSEQ multiplex PCR; TCRdb's version includes in-frame clones alone and lacks a portion of them. Found here are under 1,900,000 clones, around 98.5% of them singletons; the top ten hold approximately 0.38%. The study's findings and limits: The diversity represented, both genetic and in exposure history, was limited by few donors. Generation probability values for non-shared clonotypes were lower than those for clonotypes shared by all four donors. The sharing of 4.5% to 6.5% of naive CD4 clonotypes was seen across a handful of donors.

The sequencing sample was made of naive CD4+ T cells sorted from blood. The subset here: CD45RA+ positively selected. The sequence was obtained from a man aged 25-45 years in good health.

The CDR3 DNA is TGTGCCAGCAGCGCAGGCGTTTTCAACACCGGGGAGCTGTTTTTT. Translated, it gives CASSAGVFNTGELFF. This rearrangement joins TRBV7-9 to TRBJ2-2; D unclear. Germline V gene data show CDR1 as SEHNR and CDR2 as FQNEAQ (reference sequence). The CDR3 spans 15 residues. Trimming pared 5 bases from V and 2 bases from J, leaving 12 bases between.